A single sample is the source of the 12 T cell receptor beta chains below, sequenced in a study of shared clonotypes between healthy human individuals. Naive CD8 cells lacked CD45RO and underwent positive selection for CCR7, leaving out terminally differentiated effector memory CD45RA+ cells. Here immunoSEQ multiplex PCR was the method, and the copy in TCRdb shows in-frame clones only, minus some. The repertoire holds fewer than 1 million clones, with about 96% as singletons. The sample consisted of naive CD8+ T cells sorted from blood. All receptors come from a man aged 25 to 40 in good health.

The rearrangement joins TRBV7-9 to TRBJ2-2; D not resolved. From germline, CDR1 is SEHNR and CDR2 FQNEAQ (reference sequence). The CDR3 extends over 10 amino acids. Trimming removed 3 bases from V and 11 bases from J, with 4 bases in between. CDR3 loop: CASSFAELFF. The CDR3 DNA reads TGTGCCAGCAGCTTCGCAGAGCTGTTTTTT.

This clone was recorded only once. The V call is TRBV27, the J call TRBJ2-7; possible D gene TRBD2, 6 bases. This CDR3 contains 16 residues. Germline V gene lookup returns CDR1 MNHEY and CDR2 SMNVEV (reference sequence). Trimming pared 6 bases from V and 2 bases from J, leaving 20 bases between. The DNA for the CDR3 is TGTGCCAGCAGGAAATACCGGGACTCAAATCCCTACGAGCAGTACTTC. Protein: CASRKYRDSNPYEQYF.

V usage is TRBV4-3 and J usage is TRBJ2-7, with unresolved D. Trimming removed 0 bases from V and 0 bases from J, with 9 bases in between. The CDR3 extends over 15 amino acids. The germline V gene encodes CDR1 LGHNA and CDR2 YSLEER. The CDR3 DNA is TGCGCCAGCAGCCAAGAACCAGCGAGCTCCTACGAGCAGTACTTC. Its translation is CASSQEPASSYEQYF.

The V call is TRBV10-2, the J call TRBJ1-5; D is undetermined. The CDR3 length is 15 residues. V lost 0 bases and J 2 bases, leaving 8 bases between the germline ends. Germline CDR1 and CDR2: WSHSY and SAAADI. The CDR3 DNA is TGCGCCAGCAGTGAGTCGAGGGTAGGCAATCAGCCCCAGCATTTT. Translating gives CASSESRVGNQPQHF.

The rearrangement joins TRBV18 to TRBJ2-2; D tentatively reads TRBD1 or TRBD2 (5 bases each). This CDR3 spans 17 amino acids. Trimming removed 1 base at V and 3 bases at J, with 15 bases between. CDR1 is KGHSH and CDR2 is LQKENI in the germline V gene. Written as DNA, the CDR3 is TGTGCCAGCTCACCACTTGCACAACAGGAGGACACCGGGGAGCTGTTTTTT. The encoded protein is CASSPLAQQEDTGELFF.

The chain combines TRBV9 with TRBJ2-1, with 9 bases matching TRBD2. Germline assignment: CDR1 SGDLS and CDR2 YYNGEE. With V trimmed by 3 bases and J by 8 bases, 12 bases remained unmatched. This CDR3 is 16 amino acids long. This CDR3 reads CASSGRLADVWHEQFF. For the CDR3, the DNA is TGTGCCAGCAGCGGCAGACTAGCGGACGTCTGGCATGAGCAGTTCTTC.

The CDR3 nucleotides read TGTGCCAGCAGTTGGGCAACTAATGAAAAACTGTTTTTT. Translation: CASSWATNEKLFF. V usage is TRBV27 and J usage is TRBJ1-4; D is unresolved. The CDR3 consists of 13 residues. Germline CDR1 and CDR2: MNHEY and SMNVEV (reference sequence). Trimming removed 4 bases from V and 0 bases from J, with 3 bases in between. Using reference TRBV27 and TRBJ1-4 for the parts outside the CDR3, the full variable domain is EAQVTQNPRYLITVTGKKLTVTCSQNMNHEYMSWYRQDPGLGLRQIYYSMNVEVTDKGDVPEGYKVSRKEKRNFPLILESPSPNQTSLYFCASSWATNEKLFFGSGTQLSVL.

A remark on this clone: Other DNA sequences in the same sample also yield this CDR3. V gene TRBV5-1 combines with J gene TRBJ2-7; D is unresolved. The CDR3 length is 12 residues. The germline V and J ends were trimmed by 1 base and 4 bases, with 6 bases remaining between them. Germline V gives CDR1 SGHRS, CDR2 YFSETQ. For the CDR3, the DNA is TGCGCCAGCAGCTTGAGGGCATACGAGCAGTACTTC. Protein: CASSLRAYEQYF.

This chain connects TRBV27 to TRBJ1-4, with no clear D. V was clipped by 6 bases and J by 4 bases, with 9 bases between them. CDR1 and CDR2 (germline): MNHEY, SMNVEV (reference sequence). This CDR3 has 13 amino acids. CDR3 protein: CASRGGVNEKLFF. The CDR3 DNA is TGTGCCAGCAGAGGAGGCGTTAATGAAAAACTGTTTTTT.

The chain employs TRBV27 and TRBJ2-3; D is perhaps TRBD1 (6 bases). Germline V gives CDR1 MNHEY, CDR2 SMNVEV (reference sequence). V lost 3 bases, J lost 5 bases, and 12 bases lay in between. The CDR3 covers 14 residues. In DNA form, the CDR3 reads TGTGCCAGCAGTTTGCGCAGGGGAATAGATACGCAGTATTTT. Protein: CASSLRRGIDTQYF.

This chain links TRBV7-6 with TRBJ1-2; 7 nucleotides align to TRBD1. Germline V CDR1 and CDR2: SGHVS, FNYEAQ. V dropped 8 bases and J dropped 7; count of bases not matched to a gene: 7. CDR3 length: 12 amino acids. The CDR3 bases are TGTGCCAGCGGAGAGGGGGCTCGTGGCTACACCTTC. It encodes CASGEGARGYTF.

For this clone: This CDR3 is missing its conserved last phenylalanine or tryptophan, likely due to a read error. The DNA is omitted, as the CDR3 cannot be located on it reliably, and the CDR3 follows TCRdb's listing. The chain carries TRBV29-1 and TRBJ1-4. The length of the CDR3 is 9 amino acids, counting both ends. In germline, CDR1 is SQVTM, CDR2 ANQGSEA. This CDR3 reads CSLDRALIG.